The rows below give T cell receptor beta chains drawn from one sample of a study of blood T cell repertoires in COVID-19. Only in-frame clones appear in the TCRdb table, and some are missing; sequencing was by immunoSEQ multiplex PCR. Of approximately 140,000 clones in the sample, roughly 84% were seen once. Material for sequencing was PBMCs or T cells enriched from blood (not recorded which). Every receptor here comes from a woman aged 45 to 65 who had been exposed to COVID-19. Both conserved end residues are part of each CDR3. The order of the fields is J gene, V gene, CDR3 protein.

TRBJ2-1 TRBV6-5 CASSYAGQGPYNEQFF
TRBJ2-5 TRBV5-6 CASSYGWGGQETQYF
TRBJ1-4 TRBV6-5 CASKDWRLEKLFF
TRBJ2-3 TRBV5-4 CASSSNGLITDTQYF
TRBJ1-1 TRBV7-2 CASSLGPTAEAFF
TRBJ1-3 TRBV19 CASSAGGSGNTIYF
TRBJ2-5 TRBV27 CASSDTRTGQETQYF
TRBJ1-2 TRBV7-9 CASSARDSPNYGYTF
TRBJ2-7 TRBV19 CASSFTSATYEQYF
TRBJ2-7 TRBV7-9 CASSSRDSSYEQYF
TRBJ2-2 TRBV30 CAWRGQNTGELFF
TRBJ2-2 TRBV5-6 CASSPPGGLNTGELFF
TRBJ1-4 TRBV6-6 CASTNVRIGNEKLFF
TRBJ2-1 TRBV11-2 CASRSPRDRPNEQFF
TRBJ2-7 TRBV4-1 CASSQGLAGIYEQYF
TRBJ1-5 TRBV19 CASSISGQPQHF
TRBJ2-3 TRBV19 CASSPLPGLNTDTQYF
TRBJ2-1 TRBV27 CASSLDYPFGNEQFF
TRBJ2-1 TRBV9 CASSPQRGQTSNEQFF
TRBJ2-1 TRBV29-1 CSGGGRRHRNEQFF
TRBJ1-1 TRBV6-2/TRBV6-3 CASSYSPGGPRNTEAFF
TRBJ2-5 TRBV5-1 CASSPDSQETQYF
TRBJ2-4 TRBV9 CASSDHRGDIQYF
TRBJ2-4 TRBV19 CASSPRTGRLAGGLAKNIQYF
TRBJ1-5 TRBV5-6 CASSGAGTGYNQPQHF
TRBJ2-1 TRBV7-3 CASSARPRGAVLDEQFF
TRBJ2-3 TRBV6-4 CASRPLAGGGTDTQYF
TRBJ1-6 TRBV10-3 CAISNRDRNSPLHF
TRBJ1-4 TRBV2 CASSGDRPKLFF
TRBJ2-5 TRBV5-4 CASSLPAGGQETQYF
TRBJ1-2 TRBV2 CASGDRGWNGYTF
TRBJ1-1 TRBV25-1 CASSALTGKGTEAFF
TRBJ2-5 TRBV5-1 CASSLIARVAGVGETQYF
TRBJ2-4 TRBV2 CASSEALRQGPNIQYF
TRBJ2-1 TRBV6-5 CASSPGGGNEQFF
TRBJ2-5 TRBV2 CASRDGGEETQYF
TRBJ2-7 TRBV9 CASSVGGSGGSSEQYF
TRBJ1-4 TRBV5-1 CASSLRTGQFGRVTNEKLFF
TRBJ2-5 TRBV7-2 CASSLELTSGKETQYF
TRBJ2-7 TRBV5-1 CASSLANKAGGPIEQYF
TRBJ2-5 TRBV5-5 CASSLDPKTQYF
TRBJ1-1 TRBV7-8 CASSPRSGSTEAFF
TRBJ2-7 TRBV19 CASSIAQGSYEQYF
TRBJ2-5 TRBV4-2 CASSQEVSQETQYF
TRBJ2-5 TRBV12-5 CASGWPPAEREGLETQYF
TRBJ2-3 TRBV4-2 CASSQGGKDTQYF
TRBJ1-2 TRBV7-2 CASSEPGRQLNYGYTF
TRBJ1-1 TRBV5-8 CASSLDYRGGTEAFF
TRBJ2-1 TRBV6-1 CASSSQGWNEQFF
TRBJ2-5 TRBV9 CASSVVPFGETQYF
TRBJ2-1 TRBV2 CASSPLAGGSDEQFF
TRBJ2-2 TRBV10-1 CASKIRTGGAKTGELFF
TRBJ1-1 TRBV19 CASSIGGRDTEAFF
TRBJ1-5 TRBV18 CASSLDRVNQPQHF
TRBJ2-1 TRBV9 CASSVTFRAGGYYNEQFF
TRBJ2-1 TRBV5-6 CASSSANEQFF
TRBJ2-5 TRBV7-2 CASSPDRVQTQYF
TRBJ1-1 TRBV6-2/TRBV6-3 CASSYPMGDMNTEAFF
TRBJ1-5 TRBV21-1 CASHTPGQGTNSNQPQHF